Listed below are T cell receptor beta chains from one sample, sequenced in a study of control samples from healthy donors and cancer patients. Profiled with immunoSEQ multiplex PCR; TCRdb holds only in-frame clones, not every one. The sample has 130,000 or so clones; around 90% are singletons. The sequencing sample was made of blood. These receptors all come from a man in his forties or fifties in good health. CDR3s include the opening cysteine and the closing phenylalanine or tryptophan. Each record gives: D gene, clone size, J gene, V gene, CDR3 protein, CDR3 DNA. D genes are given only for firm matches. Clone size is not always given. Where it is, it says once, few, many or a class for expanded clones.

>.|few|TRBJ1-5|TRBV27
CASSHPKGETNQPQHF
TGTGCCAGCAGTCACCCTAAGGGGGAGACGAATCAGCCCCAGCATTTT
>.|.|TRBJ1-1|TRBV7-6
CASSLAAGPTEAFF
TGTGCCAGCAGCTTAGCGGCAGGGCCCACTGAAGCTTTCTTT
>.|.|TRBJ1-4|TRBV5-3
CATPLLFF
TGTGCCACCCCTCTTCTGTTTTTT
>.|.|TRBJ1-1|TRBV7-3
CASSLSPMGSEAFF
TGTGCCAGCAGCTTATCACCAATGGGGAGCGAAGCTTTCTTT
>TRBD2|.|TRBJ2-3|TRBV6-2/TRBV6-3
CASSYSRSRGGATDTQYF
TGTGCCAGCAGTTACTCGAGGTCGCGGGGGGGAGCCACAGATACGCAGTATTTT
>TRBD1|.|TRBJ1-2|TRBV6-4
CASSPGGGSDGYTF
TGTGCCAGCAGTCCAGGGGGGGGCTCTGATGGCTACACCTTC
>.|.|TRBJ1-1|TRBV7-8
CASSPTRGALDAFF
TGTGCCAGCAGCCCAACTCGGGGGGCATTGGACGCTTTCTTT
>.|.|TRBJ1-1|TRBV6-5
CASSYSMNRVTAEAFF
TGTGCCAGCAGTTACTCGATGAACAGGGTAACCGCTGAAGCTTTCTTT
>TRBD1|.|TRBJ1-2|TRBV7-2
CASRSGGRDYGYTF
TGTGCCAGCAGGTCAGGGGGACGTGACTATGGCTACACCTTC
>.|.|TRBJ1-2|TRBV5-1
CASSGTGNSYGYTF
TGCGCCAGCAGCGGAACAGGGAACAGCTATGGCTACACCTTC
>.|.|TRBJ1-1|TRBV6-5
CASIPRRLNTEAFF
TGTGCCAGCATCCCCCGGAGGCTAAACACTGAAGCTTTCTTT
>.|.|TRBJ2-7|TRBV3-1/TRBV3-2
CASSQEQGWSYEQYF
TGTGCCAGCAGCCAAGAGCAGGGTTGGTCCTACGAGCAGTACTTC
>.|once|TRBJ1-2|TRBV6-6
CASSLDGRGYGYTF
TGTGCCAGCAGTTTAGACGGGAGGGGCTATGGCTACACCTTC
>.|few|TRBJ1-1|TRBV10-3
CASSGRMDTEAFF
TGTGCCAGCTCAGGGAGGATGGACACTGAAGCTTTCTTT
>.|few|TRBJ1-3|TRBV12-3/TRBV12-4
CASSFVREGTIYF
TGTGCCAGCAGTTTTGTCAGAGAAGGTACCATATATTTT
>.|.|TRBJ2-7|TRBV6-5
CASQNYEQYF
TGTGCCAGCCAGAATTACGAGCAGTACTTC
>TRBD1|.|TRBJ1-6|TRBV5-4
CASSTLDRGNSPLHF
TGTGCCAGCAGCACCTTAGACAGGGGTAATTCACCCCTCCACTTT
>.|.|TRBJ1-5|TRBV2
CASSGRGWQPQHF
TGTGCCAGCAGTGGGAGGGGTTGGCAGCCCCAGCATTTT
>TRBD1|.|TRBJ1-1|TRBV27
CASSHGQGRLNTEAFF
TGTGCCAGCAGTCACGGACAGGGGAGACTGAACACTGAAGCTTTCTTT
>.|.|TRBJ1-2|TRBV11-2
CASSSASSYGYTF
TGTGCCAGCAGCTCGGCCAGCTCCTATGGCTACACCTTC
>.|.|TRBJ1-5|TRBV27
CASSTAGGNQPQHF
TGTGCCAGCAGTACGGCAGGGGGCAATCAGCCCCAGCATTTT